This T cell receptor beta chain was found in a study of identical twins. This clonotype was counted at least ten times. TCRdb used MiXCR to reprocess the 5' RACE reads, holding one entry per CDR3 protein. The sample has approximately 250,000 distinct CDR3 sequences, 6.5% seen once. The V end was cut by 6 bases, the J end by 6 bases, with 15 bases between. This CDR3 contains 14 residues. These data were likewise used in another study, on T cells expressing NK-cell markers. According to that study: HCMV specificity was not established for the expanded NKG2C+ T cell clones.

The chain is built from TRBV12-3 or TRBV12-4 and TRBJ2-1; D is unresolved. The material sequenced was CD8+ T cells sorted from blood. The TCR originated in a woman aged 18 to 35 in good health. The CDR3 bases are TGTGCCAGCAGAGGGCCTAGGGCTCGCAATGAGCAGTTCTTC. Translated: CASRGPRARNEQFF.